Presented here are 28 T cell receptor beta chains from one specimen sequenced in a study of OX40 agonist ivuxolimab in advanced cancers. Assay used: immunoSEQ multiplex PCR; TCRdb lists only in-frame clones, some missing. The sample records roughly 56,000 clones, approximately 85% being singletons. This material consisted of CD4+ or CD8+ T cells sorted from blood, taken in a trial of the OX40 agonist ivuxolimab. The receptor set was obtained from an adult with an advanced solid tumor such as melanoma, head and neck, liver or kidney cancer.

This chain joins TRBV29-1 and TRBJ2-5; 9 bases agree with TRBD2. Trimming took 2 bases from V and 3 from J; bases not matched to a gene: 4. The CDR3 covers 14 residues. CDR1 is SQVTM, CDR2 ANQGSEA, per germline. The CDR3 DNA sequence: TGCAGCGTTGAATCGGCTAGCGGGGAAGAGACCCAGTACTTC. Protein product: CSVESASGEETQYF.

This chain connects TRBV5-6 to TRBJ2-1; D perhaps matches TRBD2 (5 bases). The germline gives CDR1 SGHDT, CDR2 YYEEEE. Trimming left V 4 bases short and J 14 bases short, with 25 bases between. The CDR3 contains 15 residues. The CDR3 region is CASSINGPPPRAEFF. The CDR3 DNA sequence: TGTGCCAGCAGCATTAATGGACCCCCTCCTCGAGCGGAGTTCTTC.

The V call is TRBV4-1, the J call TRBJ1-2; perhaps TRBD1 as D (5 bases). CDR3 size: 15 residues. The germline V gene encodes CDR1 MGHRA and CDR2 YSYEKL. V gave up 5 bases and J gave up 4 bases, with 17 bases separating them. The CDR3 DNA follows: TGCGCCAGCAGCGTCACGTTACAGGCGACCTATGGCTACACCTTC. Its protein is CASSVTLQATYGYTF.

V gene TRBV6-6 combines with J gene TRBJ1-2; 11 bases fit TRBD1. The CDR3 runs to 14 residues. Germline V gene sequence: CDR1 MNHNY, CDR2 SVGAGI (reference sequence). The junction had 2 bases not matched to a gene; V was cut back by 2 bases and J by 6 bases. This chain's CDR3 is CASSYRTGGDGYTF. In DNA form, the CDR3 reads TGTGCCAGCAGTTACCGGACAGGGGGCGATGGCTACACCTTC.

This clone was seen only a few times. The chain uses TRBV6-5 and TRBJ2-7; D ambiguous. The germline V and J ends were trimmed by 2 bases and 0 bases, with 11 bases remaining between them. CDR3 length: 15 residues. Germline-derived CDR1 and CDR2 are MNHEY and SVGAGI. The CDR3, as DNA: TGTGCCAGCAGTTACGCAGGACGAATCTCCTACGAGCAGTACTTC. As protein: CASSYAGRISYEQYF.

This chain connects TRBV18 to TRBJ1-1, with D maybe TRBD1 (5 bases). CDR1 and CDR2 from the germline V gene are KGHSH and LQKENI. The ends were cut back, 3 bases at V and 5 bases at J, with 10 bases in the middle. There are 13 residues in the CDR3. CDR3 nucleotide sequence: TGTGCCAGCTCACCCGAACAGGAAACTGAAGCTTTCTTT. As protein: CASSPEQETEAFF.

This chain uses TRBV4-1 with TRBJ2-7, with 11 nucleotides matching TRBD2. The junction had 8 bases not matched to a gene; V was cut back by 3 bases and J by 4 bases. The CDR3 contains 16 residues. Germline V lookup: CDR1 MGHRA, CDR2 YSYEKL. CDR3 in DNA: TGCGCCAGCAGCCATGAACTAGCGGGAGTAGGTTACGAGCAGTACTTC. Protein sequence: CASSHELAGVGYEQYF.

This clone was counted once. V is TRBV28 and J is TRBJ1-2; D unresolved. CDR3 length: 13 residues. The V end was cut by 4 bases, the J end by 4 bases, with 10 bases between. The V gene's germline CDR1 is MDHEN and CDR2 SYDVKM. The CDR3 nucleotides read TGTGCCAGCAGTTCTCGAGGGCCCTATGGCTACACCTTC. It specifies CASSSRGPYGYTF.

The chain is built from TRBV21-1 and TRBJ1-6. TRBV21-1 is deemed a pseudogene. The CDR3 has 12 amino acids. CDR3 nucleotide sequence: TGTGCCAGCAGCAAAGTTGATTCACCCCTCCACTTT. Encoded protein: CASSKVDSPLHF.

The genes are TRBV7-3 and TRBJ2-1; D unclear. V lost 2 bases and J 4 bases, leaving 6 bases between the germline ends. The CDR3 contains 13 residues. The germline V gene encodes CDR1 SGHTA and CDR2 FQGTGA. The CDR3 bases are TGTGCCAGCAGCTTACAGGAATACAATGAGCAGTTCTTC. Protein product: CASSLQEYNEQFF.

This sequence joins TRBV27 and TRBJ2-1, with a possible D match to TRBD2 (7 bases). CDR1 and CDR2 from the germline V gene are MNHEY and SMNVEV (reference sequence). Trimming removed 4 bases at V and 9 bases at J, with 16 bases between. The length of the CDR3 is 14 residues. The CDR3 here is CASSSYREGVEQFF. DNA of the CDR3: TGTGCCAGCAGTTCGTACAGGGAGGGAGTTGAGCAGTTCTTC.

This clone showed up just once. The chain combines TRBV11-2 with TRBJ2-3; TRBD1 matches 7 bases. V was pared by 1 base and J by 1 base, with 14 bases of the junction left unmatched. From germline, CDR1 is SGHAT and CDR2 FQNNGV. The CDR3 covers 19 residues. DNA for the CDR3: TGTGCCAGCAGCTTAGTGGGTATAGGGGGCGGTTTCGGCACAGATACGCAGTATTTT. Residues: CASSLVGIGGGFGTDTQYF.

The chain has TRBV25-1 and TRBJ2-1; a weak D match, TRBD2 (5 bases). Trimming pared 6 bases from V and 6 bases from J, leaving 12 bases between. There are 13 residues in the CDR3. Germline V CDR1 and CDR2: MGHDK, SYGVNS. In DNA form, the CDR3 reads TGTGCCAGCAGAAGGGCAGCGGCCAATGAGCAGTTCTTC. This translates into CASRRAAANEQFF.

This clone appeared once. CDR3 loop: CASTVVAGGSYNEQFF. The CDR3 nucleotides are TGTGCCAGCACCGTAGTGGCGGGAGGTTCCTACAATGAGCAGTTCTTC. V usage is TRBV28 and J usage is TRBJ2-1; TRBD2 matches 8 bases. The CDR3 spans 16 residues. Germline values: CDR1 MDHEN, CDR2 SYDVKM. Trimming removed 7 bases from V and 1 base from J; junction bases left unmatched: 9.

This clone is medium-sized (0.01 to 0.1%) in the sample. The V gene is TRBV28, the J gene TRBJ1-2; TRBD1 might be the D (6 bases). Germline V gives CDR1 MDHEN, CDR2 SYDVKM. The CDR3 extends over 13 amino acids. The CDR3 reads CGSGGAANYGYTF. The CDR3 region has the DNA TGTGGGTCGGGGGGCGCAGCTAACTATGGCTACACCTTC.

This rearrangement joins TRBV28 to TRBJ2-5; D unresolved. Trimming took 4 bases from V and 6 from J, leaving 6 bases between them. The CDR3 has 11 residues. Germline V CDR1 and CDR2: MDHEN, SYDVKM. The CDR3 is CASSSPQTQYF. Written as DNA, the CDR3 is TGTGCCAGCAGTTCTCCCCAGACCCAGTACTTC.

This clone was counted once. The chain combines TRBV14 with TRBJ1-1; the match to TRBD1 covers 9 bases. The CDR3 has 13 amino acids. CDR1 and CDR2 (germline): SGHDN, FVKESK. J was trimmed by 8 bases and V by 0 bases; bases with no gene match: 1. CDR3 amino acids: CASSQEGQGEAFF. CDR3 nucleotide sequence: TGTGCCAGCAGCCAAGAGGGACAGGGAGAAGCTTTCTTT.

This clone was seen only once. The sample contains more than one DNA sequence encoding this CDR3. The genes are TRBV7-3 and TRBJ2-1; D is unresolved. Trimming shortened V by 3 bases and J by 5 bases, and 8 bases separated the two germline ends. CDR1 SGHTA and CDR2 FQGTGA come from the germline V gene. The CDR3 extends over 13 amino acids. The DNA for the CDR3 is TGTGCCAGCAGCTTGGGTCCCAACAATGAGCAGTTCTTC. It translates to CASSLGPNNEQFF. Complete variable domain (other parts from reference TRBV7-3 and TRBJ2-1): GAGVSQTPSNKVTEKGKYVELRCDPISGHTALYWYRQSLGQGPEFLIYFQGTGAADDSGLPNDRFFAVRPEGSVSTLKIQRTERGDSAVYLCASSLGPNNEQFFGPGTRLTVL.

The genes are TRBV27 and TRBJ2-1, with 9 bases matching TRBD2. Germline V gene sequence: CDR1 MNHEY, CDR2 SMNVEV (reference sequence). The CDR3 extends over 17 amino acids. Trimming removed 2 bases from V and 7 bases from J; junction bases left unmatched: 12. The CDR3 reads CASSLNSWASGKNEQFF. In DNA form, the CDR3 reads TGTGCCAGCAGTTTAAATAGTTGGGCTAGCGGGAAGAATGAGCAGTTCTTC.

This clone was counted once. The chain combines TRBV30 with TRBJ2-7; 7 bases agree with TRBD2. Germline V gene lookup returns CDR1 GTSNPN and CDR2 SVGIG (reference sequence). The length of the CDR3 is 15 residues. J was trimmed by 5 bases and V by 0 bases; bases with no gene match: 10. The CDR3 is CAWSVVETSRDEQYF. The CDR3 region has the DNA TGTGCCTGGAGTGTAGTGGAGACTAGCAGAGACGAGCAGTACTTC.

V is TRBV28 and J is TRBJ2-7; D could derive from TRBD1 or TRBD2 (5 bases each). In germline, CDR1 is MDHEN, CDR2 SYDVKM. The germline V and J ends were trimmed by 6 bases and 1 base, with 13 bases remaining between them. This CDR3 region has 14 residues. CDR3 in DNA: TGTGCCAGCAGCTGGGACGGAACTTCCTACGAGCAGTACTTC. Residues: CASSWDGTSYEQYF. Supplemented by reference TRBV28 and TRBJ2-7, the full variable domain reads DVKVTQSSRYLVKRTGEKVFLECVQDMDHENMFWYRQDPGLGLRLIYFSYDVKMKEKGDIPEGYSVSREKKERFSLILESASTNQTSMYLCASSWDGTSYEQYFGPGTRLTVT.

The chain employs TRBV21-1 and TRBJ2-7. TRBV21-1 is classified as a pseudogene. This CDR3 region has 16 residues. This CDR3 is CASSRKLGMRIYEQYF. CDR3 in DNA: TGTGCCAGCAGCCGTAAGTTGGGGATGAGGATCTACGAGCAGTACTTC.

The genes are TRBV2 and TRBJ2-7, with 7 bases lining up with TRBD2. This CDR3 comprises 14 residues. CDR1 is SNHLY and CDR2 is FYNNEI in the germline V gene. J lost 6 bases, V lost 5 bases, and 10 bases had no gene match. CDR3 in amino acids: CASSWTLGGSEQYF. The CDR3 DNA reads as TGTGCCAGCAGTTGGACATTGGGGGGGAGCGAGCAGTACTTC.

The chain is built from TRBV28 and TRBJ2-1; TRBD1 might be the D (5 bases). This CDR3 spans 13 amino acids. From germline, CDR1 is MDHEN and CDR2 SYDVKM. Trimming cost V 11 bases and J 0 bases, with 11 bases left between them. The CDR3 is CAWGLNSYNEQFF. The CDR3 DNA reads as TGTGCCTGGGGCTTGAACTCCTACAATGAGCAGTTCTTC.

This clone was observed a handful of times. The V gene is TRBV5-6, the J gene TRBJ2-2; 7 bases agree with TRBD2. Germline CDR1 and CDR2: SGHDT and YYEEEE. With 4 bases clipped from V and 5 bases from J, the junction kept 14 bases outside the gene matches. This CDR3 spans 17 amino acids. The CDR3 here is CASSPKGRERNTGELFF. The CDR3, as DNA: TGTGCCAGCAGCCCAAAAGGGCGGGAGCGTAATACCGGGGAGCTGTTTTTT.

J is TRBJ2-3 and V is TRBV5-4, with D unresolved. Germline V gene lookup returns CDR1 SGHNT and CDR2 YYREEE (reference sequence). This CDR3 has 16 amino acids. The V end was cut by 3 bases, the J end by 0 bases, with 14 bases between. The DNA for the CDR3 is TGTGCCAGCAGCTCCGATCTTATTACTAGCACAGATACGCAGTATTTT. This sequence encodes CASSSDLITSTDTQYF.

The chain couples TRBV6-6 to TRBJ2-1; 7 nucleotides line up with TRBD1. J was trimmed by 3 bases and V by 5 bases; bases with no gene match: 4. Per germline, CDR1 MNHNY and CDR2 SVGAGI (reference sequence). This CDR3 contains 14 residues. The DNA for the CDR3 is TGTGCCAGCAGTCCGGGACAGATCTACAATGAGCAGTTCTTC. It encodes CASSPGQIYNEQFF.

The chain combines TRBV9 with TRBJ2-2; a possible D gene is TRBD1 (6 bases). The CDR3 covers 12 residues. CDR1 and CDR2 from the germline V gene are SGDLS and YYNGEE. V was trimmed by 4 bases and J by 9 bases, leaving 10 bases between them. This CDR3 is CASSLQGRELFF. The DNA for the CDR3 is TGTGCCAGCAGCCTACAGGGTCGGGAGCTGTTTTTT.